This entry is about one TCR beta chain. In the original workflow: Nucleated cell number was recorded as an estimate derived from reference gene primer amplification. Using immunoSEQ multiplex PCR, the repertoire was profiled, and TCRdb retains in-frame clones only, with some absent. V, J and clone size were drawn from that table, and D and trimming were deduced from the DNA. The table lists hundreds of thousands of clones, 80% to 95% of them singletons. This record comes from a study of blood T cell repertoires in COVID-19. Study-wide background: The United States, Italy and Spain were the sources of the acute and convalescent COVID-19 samples. Nucleic acid was either cDNA or gDNA, and it came from T cells, B-cell-depleted T cells, or PBMCs.

V was clipped by 0 bases and J by 4 bases; unmatched bases: 5. In germline, CDR1 is SGHRS, CDR2 YFSETQ. This CDR3 spans 15 amino acids. Those enrolled in Seattle joined during active infection and were followed longitudinally afterward. The chain couples TRBV5-1 to TRBJ1-2; 8 nucleotides match TRBD1. Sequencing was done on a sample of peripheral blood. The TCR sequence derives from a man aged 60 to 75 with COVID-19, enrolled during active disease. CDR3 nucleotide sequence: TGCGCCAGCAGCTTGGGGACAGGGATTGGCTATGGCTACACCTTC. Protein product: CASSLGTGIGYGYTF. Full variable domain (missing parts from reference TRBV5-1 and TRBJ1-2): KAGVTQTPRYLIKTRGQQVTLSCSPISGHRSVSWYQQTPGQGLQFLFEYFSETQRNKGNFPGRFSGRQFSNSRSEMNVSTLELGDSALYLCASSLGTGIGYGYTFGSGTRLTVV.